This is a list of T cell receptor beta chains from one sample in a study of CD8+CD57+ T cells in acquired aplastic anemia. Using its own MiXCR run on the reads, TCRdb lists one record per CDR3 protein. Among fewer than 250,000 distinct CDR3 sequences listed, more than 40% were seen once. Source material: sorted CD4+, CD8+, or CD8+CD57+ T cells (not recorded which) from PBMCs. These receptors were collected from a human donor with aplastic anemia. Each CDR3 is given with its conserved first and last residue.

TRBJ1-1 | TRBV29-1 | CSVDLTTKPLNTEAFF
TRBJ2-7 | TRBV7-2 | CASSWTGVNEQYF
NA | TRBV20-1 | CSVDRSNEQFF
TRBJ2-3 | TRBV6-2/TRBV6-3 | CASGGPDTQYF
TRBJ1-2 | TRBV27 | CASSPDRRYGYTF
TRBJ2-2 | TRBV2 | CASSRLAGGTLFNTGELFF
TRBJ2-2 | TRBV9 | CASSGGHGELFF
TRBJ1-5 | TRBV9 | CASSKQGGRQPQHF
TRBJ2-7 | TRBV30 | CAFRTGVAYEQYF
TRBJ2-3 | TRBV5-1 | CASSQKTGARDTQYF
TRBJ2-5 | TRBV20-1 | CSAPPSTSKETQYF
TRBJ2-7 | TRBV4-2 | CASSQGPGLGGYEQYF
TRBJ1-1 | TRBV19 | CASSRLQNTEAFF
TRBJ2-1 | TRBV10-1 | CASSENWGHQGNEQFF
TRBJ1-1 | TRBV27 | CASSPRQGLMNTEAFF
TRBJ1-1 | TRBV4-1 | CASSQVTGRGDTEAFF
TRBJ2-3 | TRBV5-1 | CASSLDRARESF
TRBJ2-5 | TRBV7-8 | CASSPPRTGGWETQYF
TRBJ1-2 | TRBV30 | CAWMPGEGGYTF
TRBJ2-7 | TRBV7-6 | CASSLVAGGGFNGYEQYF
TRBJ2-1 | TRBV6-2/TRBV6-3 | CASGLAGSNEQFF
TRBJ2-1 | TRBV6-5 | CASSYSVGAVEQFF
TRBJ2-1 | TRBV25-1 | CVSSVAGTYNEQSF